This T cell receptor beta chain derives from a study of blood T cell repertoires in COVID-19. Across the whole study: PBMCs, B-cell-depleted T cells, or T cells were the source of the cDNA or gDNA that made up the material.

Allocation to cohorts depended on clinical history reported by the participants. Recovered Cohort 3 donors showed two negative PCRs, clearance, or symptom resolution. As processed by the authors: Estimation of nucleated cell counts relied on the amplification of reference gene primers. Only in-frame clones appear in the TCRdb table, and some are missing; sequencing was by immunoSEQ multiplex PCR. V and J calls and clone size are copied from that table; D and trimming were computed from the DNA. This sample carries a few hundred thousand clones, about nine tenths of them seen once, and the ten largest clones take about 10%. Germline values: CDR1 MNHEY, CDR2 SMNVEV (reference sequence). J gave up 6 bases and V 5 bases, and 13 bases lay outside the gene matches. This CDR3 comprises 16 residues.

The TCR was taken from a woman under 30 who had recovered from COVID-19. V usage is TRBV27 and J usage is TRBJ1-2; 9 bases match TRBD1. The sequencing input was PBMCs or T cells enriched from blood (not recorded which). CDR3 nucleotides: TGTGCCAGCAGTCCTTCCCTGGGACAGGGTTATGATGGCTACACCTTC. Encoded protein: CASSPSLGQGYDGYTF.